This passage covers 28 T cell receptor beta chains from one sample sequenced in a study of human T cells and chemical hapten exposure. Time point meaning: patch test 2, 6 weeks after DPC sensitization. This sample's treatment: therapeutic diphenylcyclopropenone sensitization with weekly scalp DPC. TCRdb itself ran the RACE reads through MiXCR, one entry per CDR3 protein. The table shows about 350,000 distinct CDR3 sequences, with 6% to 7% occurring only once. The sequences come from whole blood, collected in connection with sensitization to the hapten diphenylcyclopropenone (DPC). The receptors were gathered from a woman in her late teens or twenties with alopecia areata. Some clones in this sample may be carry-over from other donors' samples.

The chain has TRBV5-1 and TRBJ1-2; tentatively, D is TRBD1 (6 bases). Germline V gene sequence: CDR1 SGHRS, CDR2 YFSETQ. The CDR3 length is 14 residues. Trimming left V 0 bases short and J 4 bases short, with 10 bases between. The CDR3 loop reads CASSLEGDFYGYTF. The CDR3 DNA is TGCGCCAGCAGCTTGGAGGGGGATTTCTATGGCTACACCTTC.

There are many counts of this clonotype. The chain has TRBV7-9 and TRBJ2-7; D may be TRBD1 (6 bases). V lost 4 bases and J 2 bases, leaving 18 bases between the germline ends. The length of the CDR3 is 16 residues. Germline V CDR1 and CDR2: SEHNR, FQNEAQ (reference sequence). Here the CDR3 reads CASSSPSDSLTYEQYF. For the CDR3, the DNA is TGTGCCAGCAGCTCCCCGTCGGACAGCTTAACCTACGAGCAGTACTTC.

The chain carries TRBV5-1 and TRBJ2-7; 9 nucleotides align to TRBD1. Trimming at V came to 4 bases and at J to 7 bases, leaving 9 bases not matched to a gene. This CDR3 spans 14 amino acids. Germline CDR1 reads SGHRS; CDR2 reads YFSETQ. This chain's CDR3 is CASSLGQGREEQYF. CDR3 coding DNA: TGCGCCAGCAGCCTTGGACAGGGGCGAGAGGAGCAGTACTTC.

The V and J genes are TRBV27 and TRBJ1-4; D is unresolved. The CDR3 runs 13 residues. V was pared by 3 bases and J by 8 bases, with 10 bases between. The V gene's germline CDR1 is MNHEY and CDR2 SMNVEV (reference sequence). In nucleotides, the CDR3 is TGTGCCAGCAGTTTGTTTGGAGGCGAAAAACTGTTTTTT. It codes for CASSLFGGEKLFF.

This clonotype has only a few counts. The chain uses TRBV20-1 and TRBJ2-1, with 15 bases identical to TRBD2. V was pared by 4 bases and J by 1 base, with 2 bases of the junction left unmatched. CDR3 length equals 16 residues. Germline-derived CDR1 and CDR2 are DFQATT and SNEGSKA (reference sequence). CDR3 protein: CSAKGLAGGSYNEQFF. Here the CDR3 DNA reads TGCAGTGCTAAGGGACTAGCGGGGGGTTCCTACAATGAGCAGTTCTTC.

In this sample, this clonotype turned up many times. V is TRBV7-9 and J is TRBJ1-1, with unresolved D. The CDR3 is 14 amino acids. The germline V gene encodes CDR1 SEHNR and CDR2 FQNEAQ (reference sequence). V gave up 2 bases and J gave up 7 bases, with 14 bases separating them. CDR3 DNA: TGTGCCAGCAGCTTAAGTTTTACAGTCCGTGAAGCTTTCTTT. Amino acids: CASSLSFTVREAFF. Looking up the rest from reference TRBV7-9 and TRBJ1-1 gives the full variable domain: DTGVSQNPRHKITKRGQNVTFRCDPISEHNRLYWYRQTLGQGPEFLTYFQNEAQLEKSRLLSDRFSAERPKGSFSTLEIQRTEQGDSAMYLCASSLSFTVREAFFGQGTRLTVV.

V is TRBV11-1 and J is TRBJ2-3; no firm D call. Germline V gene lookup returns CDR1 SGHAT and CDR2 FQDESV (reference sequence). The CDR3 has 13 amino acids. The V gene lost 5 bases and the J gene lost 4 bases, with 10 bases spanning the gap. Here the CDR3 DNA reads TGTGCCAGCAGCCCCAAGTCGGCAGATACGCAGTATTTT. Protein: CASSPKSADTQYF.

Many counts were recorded for this clonotype. V and J are TRBV28 and TRBJ1-5; a possible D gene is TRBD1 (5 bases). CDR1 is MDHEN and CDR2 is SYDVKM in the germline V gene. This CDR3 contains 17 residues. V was shortened by 3 bases and J by 4 bases, with 19 bases between the two germline ends. CDR3 sequence: CASSFWDVRFGNQPQHF. The CDR3, as DNA: TGTGCCAGCAGTTTCTGGGACGTGAGGTTTGGGAATCAGCCCCAGCATTTT.

V gene TRBV10-3 combines with J gene TRBJ1-2; D call uncertain. Trimming removed 0 bases from V and 6 bases from J, with 8 bases in between. Germline lookup yields CDR1 ENHRY and CDR2 SYGVKD. This CDR3 comprises 13 residues. As DNA, the CDR3 is TGTGCCATCAGTGAGTCGGAGCACCATGGCTACACCTTC. Translating it yields CAISESEHHGYTF.

The chain has TRBV13 and TRBJ1-1, with 8 bases lining up with TRBD1. The CDR3 is 14 amino acids. Germline assignment: CDR1 PRHDT and CDR2 FYEKMQ (reference sequence). The V and J ends lost 2 bases and 5 bases, in that order; junction bases with no gene match: 4. The CDR3 DNA sequence: TGTGCCAGCAGCTTAAGACAGGGGAGAACTGAAGCTTTCTTT. The encoded protein is CASSLRQGRTEAFF.

This clonotype was detected many times. The V gene is TRBV11-2, the J gene TRBJ2-3; no reliable D call. CDR1 and CDR2 from the germline V gene are SGHAT and FQNNGV. The CDR3 consists of 14 residues. The ends were cut back, 5 bases at V and 5 bases at J, with 14 bases in the middle. Here the CDR3 reads CASSQQFSQDTQYF. The CDR3 bases are TGTGCCAGCAGCCAGCAATTCTCCCAAGATACGCAGTATTTT. Full variable domain (outside the CDR3, taken from reference TRBV11-2 and TRBJ2-3): EAGVAQSPRYKIIEKRQSVAFWCNPISGHATLYWYQQILGQGPKLLIQFQNNGVVDDSQLPKDRFSAERLKGVDSTLKIQPAKLEDSAVYLCASSQQFSQDTQYFGPGTRLTVL.

Many counts were recorded for this clonotype. The chain has TRBV4-1 and TRBJ1-3, with TRBD1 identical over 9 bases. CDR3 length: 21 residues. V was pared by 2 bases and J by 0 bases, with 17 bases of the junction left unmatched. Germline V gene lookup returns CDR1 MGHRA and CDR2 YSYEKL. The CDR3 DNA is TGCGCCAGCAGCCAAAAGAAGTCGACAGGGGGTTTATTTTTCTCTGGAAACACCATATATTTT. Its translation is CASSQKKSTGGLFFSGNTIYF.

For the CDR3, the DNA is TGCGCCAGCAGCCAAGATCCCGAAGGTAGTGGAGCTTTCTTT. The encoded protein is CASSQDPEGSGAFF. The chain couples TRBV4-3 to TRBJ1-1; D is unclear. Between the trimmed V and J ends, which lost 0 bases and 10 bases, there was a span of 15 bases. Germline V gene data show CDR1 as LGHNA and CDR2 as YSLEER. The CDR3 spans 14 residues.

This clonotype has more than one count but fewer than ten. The chain recombines TRBV5-1 with TRBJ1-1; TRBD1 is a possible D gene (6 bases). This CDR3 region has 14 residues. Germline lookup yields CDR1 SGHRS and CDR2 YFSETQ. Trimming shortened V by 0 bases and J by 4 bases, and 10 bases separated the two germline ends. The CDR3 DNA is TGCGCCAGCAGCTTGGGGGACACGGGCACTGAAGCTTTCTTT. This encodes CASSLGDTGTEAFF. Drawing the rest from reference TRBV5-1 and TRBJ1-1, the complete variable domain is KAGVTQTPRYLIKTRGQQVTLSCSPISGHRSVSWYQQTPGQGLQFLFEYFSETQRNKGNFPGRFSGRQFSNSRSEMNVSTLELGDSALYLCASSLGDTGTEAFFGQGTRLTVV.

This clonotype has just a few counts. The V call is TRBV29-1, the J call TRBJ1-3; 8 bases agree with TRBD1. Germline values: CDR1 SQVTM, CDR2 ANQGSEA. The trim removed 0 bases at V and 7 bases at J, leaving 8 bases unmatched. This CDR3 is 15 amino acids long. CDR3 DNA: TGCAGCGTTGAAGACAGTGAGGGACAGGCCAACACCATATATTTT. Its translation: CSVEDSEGQANTIYF.

This clonotype was counted between two and nine times. The chain employs TRBV5-5 and TRBJ2-7; no definite D call. V lost 4 bases to trimming and J lost 6 bases, with 20 bases between them. CDR3 length equals 15 residues. Germline CDR1 is SGHKS and CDR2 is YYEKEE (reference sequence). The CDR3 bases are TGTGCCAGCAGCACGTCAGACAAACAACCCCCCGAGCAGTACTTC. Its translation: CASSTSDKQPPEQYF. Full variable domain (rest looked up from reference TRBV5-5 and TRBJ2-7): DAGVTQSPTHLIKTRGQQVTLRCSPISGHKSVSWYQQVLGQGPQFIFQYYEKEERGRGNFPDRFSARQFPNYSSELNVNALLLGDSALYLCASSTSDKQPPEQYFGPGTRLTVT.

This clonotype was seen many times. The chain combines TRBV28 with TRBJ2-7; 7 bases line up with TRBD1. The CDR3 length is 17 residues. Germline CDR1 and CDR2: MDHEN and SYDVKM. V dropped 3 bases and J dropped 7; count of bases not matched to a gene: 18. CDR3: CASSFLGDIIQGEEQYF. The CDR3 bases are TGTGCCAGCAGTTTTTTGGGGGACATCATCCAGGGGGAAGAGCAGTACTTC.

The CDR3 DNA reads as TGTGCCAGCAACCCTACCGGGGCTCCCTACGAGCAGTACTTC. It is translated as CASNPTGAPYEQYF. The chain is built from TRBV3-1 and TRBJ2-7; D is tentatively TRBD1 or TRBD2 (5 bases each). The ends were cut back, 7 bases at V and 2 bases at J, with 15 bases in the middle. The CDR3 sequence is 14 residues long. Germline V gives CDR1 LGHDT, CDR2 YNNKEL (reference sequence).

This clonotype was counted ten times or more. The chain uses TRBV7-2 and TRBJ1-2; D is possibly TRBD1 (5 bases). The germline gives CDR1 SGHTA, CDR2 FQGNSA. This CDR3 contains 13 residues. V was pared by 3 bases and J by 9 bases, with 14 bases between. The CDR3 DNA sequence: TGTGCCAGCAGCTTTGCATATGGGGCCAGCTACACCTTC. Amino acid sequence: CASSFAYGASYTF.

The chain is built from TRBV4-1 and TRBJ1-6; 11 bases are shared with TRBD1. Trimming cost V 4 bases and J 4 bases; bases outside gene matches: 6. From germline, CDR1 is MGHRA and CDR2 YSYEKL. This CDR3 contains 17 residues. CDR3 sequence reads: CASSPGRDRGYNSPLHF. The CDR3 DNA reads as TGCGCCAGCAGCCCGGGCCGGGACAGGGGGTATAATTCACCCCTCCACTTT.

A few counts support this clonotype. The V and J genes are TRBV7-2 and TRBJ2-1, with TRBD2 as a possible D gene (7 bases). Trimming shortened V by 5 bases and J by 5 bases, and 13 bases separated the two germline ends. The CDR3 is 14 amino acids. Germline loops: CDR1 SGHTA, CDR2 FQGNSA. CDR3 in amino acids: CASSPGRDNNEQFF. The CDR3 coding sequence is TGTGCCAGCAGCCCGGGGAGGGACAACAATGAGCAGTTCTTC.

This clonotype was detected a few times. The genes are TRBV2 and TRBJ1-2, with D uncertain. V was shortened by 3 bases and J by 8 bases, with 13 bases between the two germline ends. Germline V gene sequence: CDR1 SNHLY, CDR2 FYNNEI. The CDR3 consists of 13 residues. CDR3 in DNA: TGTGCCAGCAGTGACTCAATTTCGGGGGGCTACACCTTC. Its protein is CASSDSISGGYTF.

The table lists this clonotype with many counts. The rearrangement joins TRBV11-3 to TRBJ2-1; TRBD2 aligns across 14 bases. This CDR3 region has 17 residues. Germline V gene lookup returns CDR1 SGHNT and CDR2 YENEEA. V was clipped by 5 bases and J by 9 bases; unmatched bases: 12. CDR3 sequence reads: CASSAPLTSGGVGEQFF. CDR3 coding DNA: TGTGCCAGCAGCGCCCCCCTGACTAGCGGGGGGGTGGGTGAGCAGTTCTTC.

Many counts were recorded for this clonotype. This sequence joins TRBV6-2 or TRBV6-3 and TRBJ2-3; 7 positions agree with TRBD1. Germline V gene sequence: CDR1 MNHEY, CDR2 SVGEGT. CDR3 length equals 16 residues. J gave up 2 bases and V 6 bases, and 11 bases lay outside the gene matches. CDR3 in amino acids: CASRMYTTGPTDTQYF. DNA for the CDR3: TGTGCCAGCAGGATGTATACGACAGGGCCCACAGATACGCAGTATTTT.

This clonotype came up many times. The chain couples TRBV10-3 to TRBJ1-3, with D possibly TRBD1 on 6 matching bases. CDR1 is ENHRY, CDR2 SYGVKD, per germline. V lost 2 bases, J lost 0 bases, and 8 bases lay in between. There are 15 residues in the CDR3. This CDR3 reads CAISEGQLSGNTIYF. The CDR3 DNA reads TGTGCCATCAGTGAGGGACAGCTCTCTGGAAACACCATATATTTT.

This clonotype has more than one count but fewer than ten. The rearrangement joins TRBV6-1 to TRBJ1-6; no clear D gene. Germline CDR1 MNHNS, CDR2 SASEGT. The germline V and J ends were trimmed by 7 bases and 10 bases, with 14 bases remaining between them. This CDR3 is 13 amino acids long. The CDR3 bases are TGTGCCAGCACAGGAGTCGTAGAGTCACCCCTCCACTTT. Encoded protein: CASTGVVESPLHF.

This clonotype was counted ten times or more. The chain recombines TRBV27 with TRBJ1-1; D is unresolved. Trimming pared 7 bases from V and 0 bases from J, leaving 12 bases between. Germline V CDR1 and CDR2: MNHEY, SMNVEV (reference sequence). The CDR3 runs 14 residues. The CDR3 nucleotides are TGTGCCAGCATAGGTGTCTACATGAACACTGAAGCTTTCTTT. This encodes CASIGVYMNTEAFF.

The V call is TRBV24-1, the J call TRBJ2-2, with D hard to call. The CDR3 length is 12 residues. Germline V gene sequence: CDR1 KGHDR, CDR2 SFDVKD. Trimming cost V 0 bases and J 6 bases, with 1 base left between them. CDR3: CATSDLAGELFF. The DNA of the CDR3 is TGTGCCACCAGTGATTTGGCCGGGGAGCTGTTTTTT.